This is a list of T cell receptor beta chains from one sample in a study of tumor and adjacent non-tumor tissue in lung cancer. Each CDR3 protein is one row after TCRdb ran MiXCR on the multiplex PCR reads. The sample lists around 210,000 distinct CDR3 sequences, 71% seen once, with under 30% in the top ten. The sample taken for sequencing was lung tumor tissue. The receptors were gathered from a man aged 55 to 69 with non-small cell lung cancer. The CDR3 runs from the conserved cysteine through the conserved F or W. Each record gives: D gene, V gene, J gene, clone size, CDR3 DNA, CDR3 protein. D genes are given only for firm matches. Size values are once, few and many counts, or a class for expanded clones, and some rows have none.

d_call: TRBD1
v_call: TRBV4-2
j_call: TRBJ1-6
clone_size: .
cdr3_nt: TGTGCCAGCAGCTCACGGACAGGGTCGGCTAATCCACCCCTCTACTTT
cdr3_aa: CASSSRTGSANPPLYF

d_call: TRBD2
v_call: TRBV6-2/TRBV6-3
j_call: TRBJ2-3
clone_size: .
cdr3_nt: TGTGCCAGCAGTACGGGACTAGCGGGAGGAGCAGATACGCAGTATTTT
cdr3_aa: CASSTGLAGGADTQYF

d_call: TRBD1
v_call: TRBV10-2
j_call: TRBJ2-7
clone_size: few
cdr3_nt: TGCGCCAGCAGTGACCGGACAGGGGTCGAGCAGTACTTC
cdr3_aa: CASSDRTGVEQYF

d_call: .
v_call: TRBV11-3
j_call: TRBJ2-3
clone_size: .
cdr3_nt: TGTGCTAGCAGCTCCGGGGCTAACATGGCAGATAGGCAGTATTTT
cdr3_aa: CASSSGANMADRQYF

d_call: TRBD2
v_call: TRBV5-6
j_call: TRBJ2-1
clone_size: .
cdr3_nt: TGTGCCAGCAGCTTGGCCCTTTCCGACCTAGCGGTGCTCTACAATGAGCAGTTCTTC
cdr3_aa: CASSLALSDLAVLYNEQFF

d_call: .
v_call: TRBV20-1
j_call: TRBJ1-5
clone_size: .
cdr3_nt: TGCAGTGCTAGTCCTGGGGGGAATCAGCCCCAGCATTTT
cdr3_aa: CSASPGGNQPQHF

d_call: TRBD2
v_call: TRBV28
j_call: TRBJ2-7
clone_size: .
cdr3_nt: TGTGCCAGCAGTATAGGCGGGAGTGCCTACGAGCAGTACTTC
cdr3_aa: CASSIGGSAYEQYF

d_call: .
v_call: TRBV5-1
j_call: TRBJ2-7
clone_size: .
cdr3_nt: TGCGCCAGCACTGACAGGCCATACGGGCAGTACTTC
cdr3_aa: CASTDRPYGQYF

d_call: .
v_call: TRBV7-9
j_call: TRBJ1-6
clone_size: .
cdr3_nt: TGTGCCAGCAGCTTAGAGGCCTGGACGAATTCACCCCTCCACTTT
cdr3_aa: CASSLEAWTNSPLHF

d_call: .
v_call: TRBV19
j_call: TRBJ1-1
clone_size: .
cdr3_nt: TGTGTCAGTAGTATATCCAGTGAAGCTTTCTTT
cdr3_aa: CVSSISSEAFF

d_call: TRBD1
v_call: TRBV20-1
j_call: TRBJ2-7
clone_size: few
cdr3_nt: TGCAGTGCTAGTTCGGACAGGCCGACCTACGAGCAGTACTTC
cdr3_aa: CSASSDRPTYEQYF

d_call: TRBD2
v_call: TRBV4-3
j_call: TRBJ2-3
clone_size: many
cdr3_nt: TGCGCCAGCAGCCAAGCCCTAGCGGGGGTGGGCACAGATACGCAGTATTTT
cdr3_aa: CASSQALAGVGTDTQYF

d_call: .
v_call: TRBV5-4
j_call: TRBJ2-5
clone_size: .
cdr3_nt: TGTGCCAGCAGCCCCCTGTGGGGTAGAGAGACCCAGTACTTC
cdr3_aa: CASSPLWGRETQYF

d_call: .
v_call: TRBV4-3
j_call: TRBJ1-1
clone_size: .
cdr3_nt: TGCGCCTGCAGCCAAGACGTTCCGTGCAGTTCGGCCACTGAAGCTTTCTTT
cdr3_aa: CACSQDVPCSSATEAFF

d_call: TRBD2
v_call: TRBV7-9
j_call: TRBJ2-1
clone_size: once
cdr3_nt: TGTGCCAGCAGCCCGGGACTAGCGCGAGGCGGTGAGCAGTTCTTC
cdr3_aa: CASSPGLARGGEQFF

d_call: TRBD2
v_call: TRBV4-3
j_call: TRBJ2-7
clone_size: .
cdr3_nt: TGTGCCAGCAGCCAAGAACTAGCGTCTTCCTACGAGCAGTACTTC
cdr3_aa: CASSQELASSYEQYF

d_call: TRBD1
v_call: TRBV5-1
j_call: TRBJ2-3
clone_size: .
cdr3_nt: TGCGCCAGCAGCTGGGACAGGCCCACAGATACGCAGTATTTT
cdr3_aa: CASSWDRPTDTQYF

d_call: .
v_call: TRBV12-3/TRBV12-4
j_call: TRBJ2-3
clone_size: .
cdr3_nt: TGTGCCAGCACCTACTTATCGGGGGCTAGCACAGATACGCACTATTTT
cdr3_aa: CASTYLSGASTDTHYF

d_call: TRBD1
v_call: TRBV11-3
j_call: TRBJ2-7
clone_size: .
cdr3_nt: TGTGCCAGCAGCCTGCGGGACAGGGACTACGATGAGTACTTC
cdr3_aa: CASSLRDRDYDEYF

d_call: .
v_call: TRBV6-2/TRBV6-3
j_call: TRBJ2-6
clone_size: .
cdr3_nt: TGTGCCAGCATCCTACAGGGCTCTAGGGCCAACGTCCTGACTTTC
cdr3_aa: CASILQGSRANVLTF

d_call: .
v_call: TRBV12-5
j_call: TRBJ1-5
clone_size: .
cdr3_nt: TGTGCTAGTGGTTTGGAACAGGGCAATCAGCCCCAGCATTTT
cdr3_aa: CASGLEQGNQPQHF

d_call: TRBD1
v_call: TRBV5-5
j_call: TRBJ1-2
clone_size: .
cdr3_nt: TGTGCCAGCAGCTTCAGGGGGGCCCATGGCTACACCTTC
cdr3_aa: CASSFRGAHGYTF

d_call: .
v_call: TRBV4-1
j_call: TRBJ1-2
clone_size: .
cdr3_nt: TGCGCTAGCAGCCTCAGTGAAAGTTCGGGCATTAACTATGGCTACACCTTC
cdr3_aa: CASSLSESSGINYGYTF

d_call: .
v_call: TRBV6-5
j_call: TRBJ1-4
clone_size: .
cdr3_nt: TGTGCCAGCAGTTACACGACCTGGACTAGCGAAAAACTGTTTTTT
cdr3_aa: CASSYTTWTSEKLFF

d_call: .
v_call: TRBV6-5
j_call: TRBJ2-3
clone_size: .
cdr3_nt: TGTGCCAGCAGCCTTCTAGCGTGGGGGCCAAATACACAGTATTTT
cdr3_aa: CASSLLAWGPNTQYF

d_call: .
v_call: TRBV20-1
j_call: TRBJ2-1
clone_size: .
cdr3_nt: TGCAGTGCTAGATCGGCGGAACCGGACCATCATGATCCCAATAAGCACTTCTTC
cdr3_aa: CSARSAEPDHHDPNKHFF

d_call: TRBD1
v_call: TRBV12-3/TRBV12-4
j_call: TRBJ1-5
clone_size: many
cdr3_nt: TGTGCCAGCAGTTTAGACAGGGGTAGGAGCAATCAGCCCCAGCATTTT
cdr3_aa: CASSLDRGRSNQPQHF

d_call: TRBD1
v_call: TRBV20-1
j_call: TRBJ1-5
clone_size: once
cdr3_nt: TGCTGTGCTAGAGCACAGGGGGACCAGCCACGGCATTTT
cdr3_aa: CCARAQGDQPRHF

d_call: TRBD1
v_call: TRBV6-1
j_call: TRBJ2-7
clone_size: few
cdr3_nt: TGTGCCAGCTTGTGGGACAGTTACTACGAGCAGTACTTC
cdr3_aa: CASLWDSYYEQYF

d_call: .
v_call: TRBV6-5
j_call: TRBJ2-7
clone_size: .
cdr3_nt: TGTGCCAGCGACAATGGGAGAGTCACTTGCTACGAGCAGTACTTC
cdr3_aa: CASDNGRVTCYEQYF

d_call: TRBD2
v_call: TRBV4-2
j_call: TRBJ2-5
clone_size: .
cdr3_nt: TGTGCCAGCACTTCCACACGGGGGGGCCAAGAGACCCAGTACTTC
cdr3_aa: CASTSTRGGQETQYF

d_call: TRBD1
v_call: TRBV12-3/TRBV12-4
j_call: TRBJ2-5
clone_size: .
cdr3_nt: TGTGCCAGCACCCCAGCCGGGACAGGGGGTGAGACCCAGTACTTC
cdr3_aa: CASTPAGTGGETQYF

d_call: .
v_call: TRBV5-5
j_call: TRBJ1-1
clone_size: .
cdr3_nt: TGTGTCAGCAGAGGTTCCATGAACACTGAAGCTTTCTTT
cdr3_aa: CVSRGSMNTEAFF

d_call: TRBD2
v_call: TRBV4-2
j_call: TRBJ2-3
clone_size: many
cdr3_nt: TGTGCCAGCAGCCAAGAATCTAGCGGGAGGCCAATAGATACGCAGTATTTT
cdr3_aa: CASSQESSGRPIDTQYF

d_call: TRBD2
v_call: TRBV6-1
j_call: TRBJ2-3
clone_size: .
cdr3_nt: TGTGCCAGCATGGGAGGGGTTGCCGATACGCAGTATTTT
cdr3_aa: CASMGGVADTQYF

d_call: TRBD2
v_call: TRBV9
j_call: TRBJ2-2
clone_size: .
cdr3_nt: TGTGCCAGCAGCGTAGGACTAGCGGGAGGGAGGATCGGGAAGCTGTTTTTT
cdr3_aa: CASSVGLAGGRIGKLFF

d_call: .
v_call: TRBV10-1
j_call: TRBJ2-5
clone_size: many
cdr3_nt: TGCGCCAGCAGCCTCGACTCCGACGGTCAAGAGACCCAGTACTTC
cdr3_aa: CASSLDSDGQETQYF

d_call: TRBD2
v_call: TRBV12-3/TRBV12-4
j_call: TRBJ2-1
clone_size: .
cdr3_nt: TGTGCCAGCAGTTGGACTAGTGGGGGAAGTAATGAGCAGTTCTTC
cdr3_aa: CASSWTSGGSNEQFF

d_call: TRBD2
v_call: TRBV20-1
j_call: TRBJ2-1
clone_size: .
cdr3_nt: TGCAATGCTAGGGGTTGGACTAGCGGGAGTGAGGCCCCATACAATGAGCAGTTCTTC
cdr3_aa: CNARGWTSGSEAPYNEQFF

d_call: TRBD2
v_call: TRBV6-1
j_call: TRBJ2-2
clone_size: .
cdr3_nt: TGTGCCAGCAAGTCGGCCACGGCGGGAGGGAGCACCGGGGAGCTGTTTTTT
cdr3_aa: CASKSATAGGSTGELFF

d_call: .
v_call: TRBV11-1
j_call: TRBJ2-5
clone_size: .
cdr3_nt: TGTCCCAGCAGCTTTACACAGGGCGGAGAGACCCAGTACTTC
cdr3_aa: CPSSFTQGGETQYF

d_call: .
v_call: TRBV11-1
j_call: TRBJ2-7
clone_size: .
cdr3_nt: TGTGCCAGCAGCTTAATCCAGGGTTCAATGTACGAGCAGTACTTC
cdr3_aa: CASSLIQGSMYEQYF

d_call: .
v_call: TRBV11-3
j_call: TRBJ2-1
clone_size: .
cdr3_nt: TGTGCCAGCAGCTTAGACGGGAAAAACAATGAGCAGCTCTTC
cdr3_aa: CASSLDGKNNEQLF